Listed below are T cell receptor beta chains from one sample, sequenced in a study of Graves' ophthalmopathy and Graves' hyperthyroidism. TCRdb ran MiXCR on the multiplex PCR reads and lists one entry per CDR3 protein. The table lists a few hundred thousand distinct CDR3 sequences, 20% to 25% of them singletons. Sequenced material: peripheral blood. These receptors all come from a woman in her fifties or sixties with Graves' ophthalmopathy. The CDR3 runs from the conserved cysteine through the conserved F or W. A D gene is named only where the DNA matches it firmly. Not every row has a clone size; where given, it reads once, few, many or a size class.

CDR3aa | CDR3nt | abundance | j_gene | d_gene | v_gene
CSATSGTGGRGYEQYF | TGCAGTGCTACCTCGGGGACAGGGGGCCGGGGGTACGAGCAGTACTTC | . | TRBJ2-7 | TRBD1 | TRBV20-1
CASSPPGSGDYEQYF | TGTGCCAGCAGCCCCCCGGGTAGCGGTGACTACGAGCAGTACTTC | . | TRBJ2-7 | . | TRBV6-1
CSVVRALGDTQYF | TGCAGCGTTGTTCGAGCCTTAGGAGATACGCAGTATTTT | many | TRBJ2-3 | . | TRBV29-1
CASSRGGGDEQYF | TGCGCCAGCAGCCGAGGAGGGGGGGACGAGCAGTACTTC | many | TRBJ2-7 | . | TRBV5-1
CASSLAQGAGYEQYF | TGTGCCAGCAGCTTAGCGCAAGGGGCTGGATACGAGCAGTACTTC | many | TRBJ2-7 | . | TRBV11-1
CASSLYRPSTDTQYF | TGTGCCAGCAGTTTGTACCGACCGAGCACAGATACGCAGTATTTT | many | TRBJ2-3 | . | TRBV12-3/TRBV12-4
CASSYCLADTYEQYF | TGTGCCAGCAGTTATTGTCTAGCGGACACCTACGAGCAGTACTTC | many | TRBJ2-7 | TRBD2 | TRBV6-9
CASSLARGQINQPQHF | TGTGCCAGCAGTTTAGCCCGTGGACAGATCAATCAGCCCCAGCATTTT | . | TRBJ1-5 | . | TRBV12-3/TRBV12-4
CASSLAGANQPQHF | TGTGCCAGCAGCTTAGCGGGGGCCAATCAGCCCCAGCATTTT | many | TRBJ1-5 | . | TRBV7-9
CASSQEGTGPLSYEQYF | TGTGCCAGCAGCCAAGAGGGCACCGGTCCTCTCTCCTACGAGCAGTACTTC | many | TRBJ2-7 | . | TRBV4-2
CASRVGQTGELFF | TGTGCCAGCAGAGTGGGACAGACCGGGGAGCTGTTTTTT | . | TRBJ2-2 | TRBD1 | TRBV9
CSGLGRGLRMGGLYEQYF | TGCAGCGGCCTGGGTCGGGGGTTGAGGATGGGTGGTCTCTACGAGCAGTACTTC | many | TRBJ2-7 | . | TRBV29-1
CASSRNREGGYTF | TGTGCCAGCAGTCGTAACAGGGAAGGTGGCTACACCTTC | . | TRBJ1-2 | . | TRBV6-2/TRBV6-3
CASSKDGEAFF | TGTGCCAGCAGTAAGGACGGTGAAGCTTTCTTT | many | TRBJ1-1 | . | TRBV12-3/TRBV12-4
CSARSGKNIQYF | TGCAGTGCTAGGTCGGGGAAAAACATTCAGTACTTC | many | TRBJ2-4 | . | TRBV20-1
CSAREAGAYEQYF | TGCAGTGCTAGAGAGGCAGGGGCTTACGAGCAGTACTTC | many | TRBJ2-7 | . | TRBV20-1
CASSLYAGGTQETQYF | TGTGCCAGCAGTTTATATGCGGGAGGCACCCAAGAGACCCAGTACTTC | . | TRBJ2-5 | TRBD2 | TRBV27
CASSSSGAGELFF | TGTGCCAGCAGCTCATCGGGAGCCGGGGAGCTGTTTTTT | many | TRBJ2-2 | . | TRBV7-3
CAIKEGVDSREQYF | TGTGCCATCAAGGAGGGGGTGGATTCGCGGGAGCAGTACTTC | many | TRBJ2-7 | . | TRBV10-3
CASGRTALYEQYF | TGTGCCAGCGGTAGGACAGCACTCTACGAGCAGTACTTC | many | TRBJ2-7 | . | TRBV6-1
CASTLTGLSHTEAFF | TGTGCCAGCACCCTGACAGGGTTAAGTCATACTGAAGCTTTCTTT | . | TRBJ1-1 | TRBD1 | TRBV6-1
CSVGEGGYQETQYF | TGCAGCGTTGGTGAAGGAGGTTACCAAGAGACCCAGTACTTC | many | TRBJ2-5 | . | TRBV29-1
CASSSDGISNQPQHF | TGTGCCAGCAGCTCAGACGGTATTAGCAATCAGCCCCAGCATTTT | many | TRBJ1-5 | . | TRBV6-1
CATSRDRLSQYF | TGTGCCACCAGCAGAGACCGACTTTCCCAGTACTTC | . | TRBJ2-5 | . | TRBV15
CSAPDTEAFF | TGCAGTGCCCCGGACACTGAAGCTTTCTTT | many | TRBJ1-1 | . | TRBV20-1
CASSVGSTTSTYEQYF | TGTGCCAGCAGCGTAGGATCGACAACCTCAACCTACGAGCAGTACTTC | . | TRBJ2-7 | . | TRBV9
CASSLSSGYNEQFF | TGTGCCAGCAGCTTATCTAGCGGCTACAATGAGCAGTTCTTC | few | TRBJ2-1 | TRBD2 | TRBV11-2